The 32 T cell receptor beta chains reported below all come from one sample, sequenced in a study of monozygotic twins with inflammatory bowel disease. From its re-call of the 5' RACE reads, TCRdb lists each CDR3 protein once, without DNA. Recorded for this sample: around 100,000 distinct CDR3 sequences. The specimen was blood. Receptor source: a human donor with ulcerative colitis or Crohn's disease, or a healthy co-twin of an affected twin (not recorded which).

The J gene is TRBJ1-6, the V gene TRBV4-3. The length of the CDR3 is 14 residues. Germline CDR1 reads LGHNA; CDR2 reads YSLEER. This CDR3 is CASSQDFRNSPLHF.

The J gene is TRBJ2-3, the V gene TRBV5-1; TCRdb's D call, TRBD2, is unchecked because there is no DNA. Germline V lookup: CDR1 SGHRS, CDR2 YFSETQ. The CDR3 has 16 residues. This CDR3 is CASSLGLAGITDTQYF.

This sequence joins TRBV5-1 and TRBJ1-1; the TCRdb call, TRBD1, lacks DNA for checking. The CDR3 consists of 14 residues. Germline lookup yields CDR1 SGHRS and CDR2 YFSETQ. The CDR3 loop is CASSLLSRDTEAFF. The full variable domain, rest sourced from reference TRBV5-1 and TRBJ1-1, is KAGVTQTPRYLIKTRGQQVTLSCSPISGHRSVSWYQQTPGQGLQFLFEYFSETQRNKGNFPGRFSGRQFSNSRSEMNVSTLELGDSALYLCASSLLSRDTEAFFGQGTRLTVV.

This chain links TRBV7-2 with TRBJ1-5. This CDR3 has 12 amino acids. Germline values: CDR1 SGHTA, CDR2 FQGNSA. CDR3 amino acids: CASSRTDQPQHF.

The genes are TRBV29-1 and TRBJ2-7. The length of the CDR3 is 11 residues. The germline gives CDR1 SQVTM, CDR2 ANQGSEA. CDR3: CSVKKTYEQYF.

The chain joins TRBV7-2 to TRBJ2-2. The CDR3 extends over 16 amino acids. CDR1 is SGHTA, CDR2 FQGNSA, per germline. The CDR3 protein is CASSLSMSRVTGELFF.

The CDR3 loop is CAISEPGGQPQHF. V and J are TRBV10-3 and TRBJ1-5; TCRdb names TRBD1, which stays unverified in the absence of DNA. Per the germline V gene, CDR1 is ENHRY and CDR2 is SYGVKD. The CDR3 runs 13 residues.

The chain is built from TRBV5-5 and TRBJ2-1; TCRdb indicates TRBD2, and absent DNA this call remains unverified. The CDR3 covers 14 residues. The germline gives CDR1 SGHKS, CDR2 YYEKEE (reference sequence). This chain's CDR3 is CASSRTSGSGEQFF.

The rearrangement links TRBV7-3 to TRBJ2-5. Per the germline V gene, CDR1 is SGHTA and CDR2 is FQGTGA. The CDR3 totals 13 residues. The CDR3 sequence: CASSLTGLETQYF.

The chain carries TRBV3-1 and TRBJ2-3; there is no DNA to check the TCRdb D call of TRBD1. The length of the CDR3 is 14 residues. Per the germline V gene, CDR1 is LGHDT and CDR2 is YNNKEL (reference sequence). The CDR3 sequence: CASQSGPSTDTQYF.

The V call is TRBV5-4, the J call TRBJ1-5; TCRdb indicates TRBD1, and absent DNA this call remains unverified. Per the germline V gene, CDR1 is SGHNT and CDR2 is YYREEE (reference sequence). The CDR3 spans 14 residues. The CDR3 loop reads CASSQDRGSQPQHF.

The chain is built from TRBV18 and TRBJ1-2; with no DNA, the TCRdb D assignment of TRBD1 cannot be verified. This CDR3 is 13 amino acids long. The germline V gene encodes CDR1 KGHSH and CDR2 LQKENI. CDR3: CASSPGTPSGYTF.

The chain couples TRBV28 to TRBJ1-2; TCRdb proposes TRBD1, but this gene call is untestable without DNA. Germline V CDR1 and CDR2: MDHEN, SYDVKM. This CDR3 is built from 15 residues. This CDR3 reads CASSPLGRGNYGYTF.

The chain carries TRBV4-3 and TRBJ2-3. CDR3 length: 13 amino acids. CDR1 and CDR2 from the germline V gene are LGHNA and YSLEER. CDR3 residues: CASSQVITDTQYF.

The chain recombines TRBV5-1 with TRBJ2-7. This CDR3 is 13 amino acids long. Germline V gene lookup returns CDR1 SGHRS and CDR2 YFSETQ. CDR3 amino acids: CASSLEPPYEQYF. The variable domain in full, with the rest retrieved from reference TRBV5-1 and TRBJ2-7, is KAGVTQTPRYLIKTRGQQVTLSCSPISGHRSVSWYQQTPGQGLQFLFEYFSETQRNKGNFPGRFSGRQFSNSRSEMNVSTLELGDSALYLCASSLEPPYEQYFGPGTRLTVT.

The CDR3 sequence is CASSPRPRNYGYTF. The genes are TRBV3-1 and TRBJ1-2. This CDR3 is 14 amino acids long. Germline-derived CDR1 and CDR2 are LGHDT and YNNKEL (reference sequence).

The chain combines TRBV29-1 with TRBJ1-3; no DNA is available, so the TRBD1 call from TCRdb remains unchecked. In germline, CDR1 is SQVTM, CDR2 ANQGSEA. The length of the CDR3 is 17 residues. CDR3 amino acids: CSVVPFSGGGPGNTIYF.

The chain employs TRBV5-1 and TRBJ2-1; as DNA is missing, the TRBD1 call by TCRdb cannot be tested. CDR3 size: 13 residues. Per the germline V gene, CDR1 is SGHRS and CDR2 is YFSETQ. CDR3 residues: CASQTGSRNEQFF.

V usage is TRBV5-1 and J usage is TRBJ2-7; TCRdb reports TRBD1, a call that lacks DNA to check it against. Per germline, CDR1 SGHRS and CDR2 YFSETQ. This CDR3 has 14 amino acids. The CDR3: CASSSSPSSYEQYF.

This rearrangement joins TRBV11-2 to TRBJ2-4; as DNA is missing, the TRBD2 call by TCRdb cannot be tested. Germline loops: CDR1 SGHAT, CDR2 FQNNGV. This CDR3 comprises 21 residues. The CDR3 sequence: CASSLDSPLGLVGTAKNIQYF.

The V call is TRBV7-2, the J call TRBJ2-5; TCRdb designates TRBD1, a call that cannot be tested without DNA. The CDR3 is 16 residues long. The V gene's germline CDR1 is SGHTA and CDR2 FQGNSA. This chain's CDR3 is CASRYSGTAMGETQYF. The whole variable domain, remainder taken from reference TRBV7-2 and TRBJ2-5, is GAGVSQSPSNKVTEKGKDVELRCDPISGHTALYWYRQSLGQGLEFLIYFQGNSAPDKSGLPSDRFSAERTGGSVSTLTIQRTQQEDSAVYLCASRYSGTAMGETQYFGPGTRLLVL.

The CDR3 reads CASSPEQKETQYF. This chain links TRBV12-3 or TRBV12-4 with TRBJ2-5; TCRdb lists TRBD1, though no DNA is available to test this call. The CDR3 has 13 amino acids.

The chain combines TRBV7-9 with TRBJ2-3; TCRdb names TRBD2, which stays unverified in the absence of DNA. The CDR3 is 15 amino acids. The germline V gene encodes CDR1 SEHNR and CDR2 FQNEAQ (reference sequence). CDR3 protein: CASSLGTSGVDTQYF.

The chain combines TRBV5-4 with TRBJ2-7. Germline CDR1 reads SGHNT; CDR2 reads YYREEE (reference sequence). This CDR3 region has 11 residues. The CDR3 protein is CASSFYQGQYF.

The chain recombines TRBV5-8 with TRBJ1-5. CDR3 length: 12 amino acids. Germline V gene data show CDR1 as SGHTS and CDR2 as YDEGEE. This CDR3 is CASSLFNQPQHF. The full variable domain, with the rest looked up from reference TRBV5-8 and TRBJ1-5, is EAGVTQSPTHLIKTRGQQATLRCSPISGHTSVYWYQQALGLGLQFLLWYDEGEERNRGNFPPRFSGRQFPNYSSELNVNALELEDSALYLCASSLFNQPQHFGDGTRLSIL.

The chain uses TRBV7-7 and TRBJ2-1. Germline lookup yields CDR1 SSHAT and CDR2 FNYEAQ (reference sequence). The CDR3 is 15 amino acids. CDR3 amino acids: CASSPHPGSYNEQFF.

V and J are TRBV7-6 and TRBJ2-4; with no DNA, the TCRdb D assignment of TRBD1 cannot be verified. Germline V gene sequence: CDR1 SGHVS, CDR2 FNYEAQ. The CDR3 loop spans 18 amino acids. The CDR3 sequence is CASSLEARTGPAKNIQYF.

The genes are TRBV30 and TRBJ1-2; TCRdb's assignment of TRBD1 cannot be checked, as there is no DNA. In germline, CDR1 is GTSNPN, CDR2 SVGIG (reference sequence). The CDR3 has 15 amino acids. Here the CDR3 reads CAWSSYHRGLIGYTF.

The chain joins TRBV7-8 to TRBJ1-5; with no DNA, the TCRdb D assignment of TRBD1 cannot be verified. The CDR3 runs to 16 residues. From germline, CDR1 is SGHVS and CDR2 FQNEAQ. The CDR3 sequence: CASSLRKGDSNQPQHF.

The J gene is TRBJ2-1, the V gene TRBV7-9; TCRdb returns TRBD1, unconfirmable since there is no DNA. Germline loops: CDR1 SEHNR, CDR2 FQNEAQ (reference sequence). This CDR3 is built from 16 residues. The CDR3 sequence is CASTLRGLFGNNEQFF.

This chain joins TRBV5-1 and TRBJ1-5. This CDR3 has 15 amino acids. Germline V gene data show CDR1 as SGHRS and CDR2 as YFSETQ. The CDR3 region is CASSLAGQAAQPQHF.

The chain combines TRBV20-1 with TRBJ2-7; TCRdb's D gene call, TRBD2, goes unchecked for lack of DNA. The CDR3 loop spans 15 amino acids. The germline CDR1 and CDR2 sequences are DFQATT and SNEGSKA (reference sequence). This CDR3 reads CSADGLAGPSYEQYF.